This T cell receptor beta chain was recovered during a study of Graves' ophthalmopathy and Graves' hyperthyroidism. The authors enrolled newly diagnosed hyperthyroidism patients aged 18 to 65 with under 2 months' duration. This clonotype was observed at least ten times. Germline trimming cut 6 bases from V and 5 bases from J; bases unmatched to any gene: 4. Germline-derived CDR1 and CDR2 are MNHEY and SVGEGT. The CDR3 extends over 13 amino acids. RNA transcripts were the template, and TCR beta CDR3 regions were amplified from them. HTBI-primed RT-PCR formed the first round, and a multiplex PCR formed the second. TCRdb used MiXCR to reprocess the multiplex PCR reads, holding one entry per CDR3 protein. The sample carries some 370,000 distinct CDR3 sequences, 17% recorded once.

The genes are TRBV6-2 or TRBV6-3 and TRBJ2-7, with TRBD1 matching over 10 bases. The TCR was taken from an adult woman with stable Graves' hyperthyroidism. The sequenced sample consisted of peripheral blood. The CDR3: CASRKTGGHEQYF. The CDR3 nucleotides read TGTGCCAGCAGGAAGACAGGGGGCCACGAGCAGTACTTC.